This passage covers 9 T cell receptor beta chains from one sample sequenced in a study of tissue T cells after allogeneic stem cell transplantation. Method: immunoSEQ multiplex PCR; TCRdb's copy keeps in-frame clones and lacks some. Among 2,000 to 2,500 clones listed, roughly 50% were seen once. Time point: mouse harvest day 14 after allogeneic transplant. The graft held 10^6 splenic CD5+ T cells and 10^7 T-cell-depleted bone marrow cells. The sequenced sample was liver tissue. These receptors originate from a female BALB/c mouse given C57BL/6 T cells with graft-versus-host disease after an allogeneic hematopoietic cell transplant.

Remarks on this clone: Each gene name is a mouse one. The read terminates 1 residue before the CDR3 end, so the remaining end is supplied by the germline J gene. This chain connects TRBV13-1 to TRBJ1-5; D uncertain. CDR3 length: 12 amino acids. Germline V CDR1 and CDR2: NSHNY, SYGAGN. Trimming took off 3 bases at V and 3 bases at J, with 4 bases between the two ends. The CDR3 protein is CASSAINQAPLF. The CDR3 DNA, read in part, is TGTGCCAGCAGTGCGATCAACCAGGCTCCGCTT.

This clone appeared a few times. Gene names and germline refer to mouse. The read halts 1 residue ahead of the CDR3 end, with the missing end drawn from the germline J gene. The chain uses TRBV31 and TRBJ2-7, with 8 bases identical to TRBD2. The CDR3 length is 15 residues. V trimming: 1 base; J trimming: 0 bases; junction bases outside the gene matches: 5. Germline lookup yields CDR1 GKSSPN and CDR2 SITVG. CDR3 DNA, as far as it was read: TGTGCCTGGAGTCCCTCTGGGGGGCTCTCCTATGAACAGTAC. Translation: CAWSPSGGLSYEQY. The whole CDR3 region reads CAWSPSGGLSYEQYF.

Worth noting for this clone: The gene names given are mouse names. The sequence runs out 1 residue before the end of the CDR3; the remainder is reconstructed from the germline J gene. The chain links TRBV19 to TRBJ1-5; D gene unclear. The germline V and J ends were trimmed by 5 bases and 3 bases, with 9 bases remaining between them. Germline lookup yields CDR1 FNHDT and CDR2 SITEND (reference sequence). The CDR3 has 13 residues. The CDR3 sequence: CASSSTVNQAPLF. The sequenced CDR3 bases are TGTGCCAGCAGCTCAACAGTCAACCAGGCTCCGCTT.

On this clone itself: All gene names here are mouse names. Sequencing ends 1 residue short of the CDR3 end; the germline J gene provides the rest. The chain joins TRBV26 to TRBJ2-4; TRBD1 agrees at 7 bases. CDR1 is KGHPV, CDR2 FQNQEV, per germline (reference sequence). Germline trimming cut 4 bases from V and 0 bases from J; bases unmatched to any gene: 4. This CDR3 comprises 15 residues. Incomplete CDR3 DNA: TGTGCCAGCAGTCGACAGGGTGGGAGTCAAAACACCTTGTAC. Protein sequence: CASSRQGGSQNTLY. The entire CDR3 sequence reads CASSRQGGSQNTLYF.

Note on this clone: Mouse gene names and germline throughout. The read comes to an end 1 residue before the CDR3 does, leaving the germline J gene to fill in the end. The chain couples TRBV3 to TRBJ2-1, with 9 bases identical to TRBD2. This CDR3 is 15 amino acids long. In germline, CDR1 is SNHLY, CDR2 FYNGKV (reference sequence). V gave up 0 bases and J gave up 5 bases; unmatched junction bases: 2. The CDR3 bases that were read are TGTGCCAGCAGCTTAGCTGGGGGGGCGCATGCTGAGCAGTTC. It translates to CASSLAGGAHAEQF. The whole CDR3 protein reads CASSLAGGAHAEQFF. Complete variable domain (other parts from reference TRBV3 and TRBJ2-1): GPKVLQIPSHQIIDMGQMVTLNCDPVSNHLYFYWYKQILGQQMEFLVNFYNGKVMEKSKLFKDQFSVERPDGSYFTLKIQPTALEDSAVYFCASSLAGGAHAEQFFGPGTRLTVL.

In regard to this clone: Any gene name here is a mouse gene name. The CDR3 extends 1 residue past the end of the read, so its final part is completed from the germline J gene. V usage is TRBV3 and J usage is TRBJ2-1; 7 positions agree with TRBD1. CDR1 SNHLY and CDR2 FYNGKV come from the germline V gene (reference sequence). The V and J ends lost 5 bases and 3 bases, in that order; junction bases with no gene match: 1. CDR3 size: 13 residues. The CDR3 reads CASSGTVYAEQFF. The sequenced CDR3 bases are TGTGCCAGCAGCGGGACAGTCTATGCTGAGCAGTTC.

By frequency in the sample, this clone is large (0.1 to 1%). All gene names here are mouse names. The read ends 1 residue shy of where the CDR3 ends; the end is completed using the germline J gene. V usage is TRBV16 and J usage is TRBJ1-2, with D possibly TRBD1 on 5 matching bases. V shed 1 base and J shed 0 bases, with 6 bases lying between them. Germline V CDR1 and CDR2: SGHSA, FRNQAP. This CDR3 is 14 amino acids long. Incomplete CDR3 DNA: TGTGCAAGCAGCTTAGGACAGACAAACTCCGACTACACC. This encodes CASSLGQTNSDYT. In full, the CDR3 reads CASSLGQTNSDYTF.

Worth noting for this clone: One end of the junction varies from germline; a read error may be responsible. The genes and germline here are from mouse. Read sequence stops 1 residue before the CDR3 end, and the germline J gene provides the missing end. This chain uses TRBV14 with TRBJ2-7; D remains unclear. Germline V CDR1 and CDR2: SGHDT, FRDEAV. This CDR3 has 12 residues. CDR3 sequence: CARSFPKHEQYF. Partial CDR3 DNA: TGTGCCCGCAGTTTCCCCAAACATGAACAGTAC.

Details on this clone: The gene symbols are mouse symbols. With the read ending 1 residue before the CDR3 end, the germline J gene is used to fill in that end. The V call is TRBV29, the J call TRBJ2-7; tentatively, D is TRBD1 (5 bases). V was shortened by 8 bases and J by 0 bases, with 14 bases between the two germline ends. Germline loops: CDR1 MSHET, CDR2 SYDVDS. This CDR3 spans 14 amino acids. CDR3 bases read: TGTGCTAGCGCCCCCCCAGGGAGCTCCTATGAACAGTAC. Amino acids: CASAPPGSSYEQY. The entire CDR3 is CASAPPGSSYEQYF.